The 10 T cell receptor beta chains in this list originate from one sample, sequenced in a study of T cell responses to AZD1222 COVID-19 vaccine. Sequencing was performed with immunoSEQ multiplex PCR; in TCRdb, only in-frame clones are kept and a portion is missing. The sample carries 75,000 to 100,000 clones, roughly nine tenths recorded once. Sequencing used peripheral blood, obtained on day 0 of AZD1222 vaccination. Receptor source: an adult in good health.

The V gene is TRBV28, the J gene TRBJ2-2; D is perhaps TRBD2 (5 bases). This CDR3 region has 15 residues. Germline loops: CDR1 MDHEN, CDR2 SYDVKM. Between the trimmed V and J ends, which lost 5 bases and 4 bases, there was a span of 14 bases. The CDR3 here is CASSPRGASTGELFF. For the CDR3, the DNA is TGTGCCAGCAGTCCCCGGGGAGCGAGCACCGGGGAGCTGTTTTTT.

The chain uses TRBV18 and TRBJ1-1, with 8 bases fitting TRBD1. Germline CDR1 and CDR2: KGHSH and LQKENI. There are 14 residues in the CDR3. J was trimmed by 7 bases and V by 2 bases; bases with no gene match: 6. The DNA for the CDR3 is TGTGCCAGCTCACCATCGGGACAGGTTTTTGAAGCTTTCTTT. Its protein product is CASSPSGQVFEAFF.

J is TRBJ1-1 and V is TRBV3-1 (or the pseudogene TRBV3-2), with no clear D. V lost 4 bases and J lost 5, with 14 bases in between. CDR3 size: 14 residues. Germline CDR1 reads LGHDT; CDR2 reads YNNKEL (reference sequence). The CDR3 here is CASSPPYGATEAFF. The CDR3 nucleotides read TGTGCCAGCAGCCCACCTTATGGTGCTACTGAAGCTTTCTTT.

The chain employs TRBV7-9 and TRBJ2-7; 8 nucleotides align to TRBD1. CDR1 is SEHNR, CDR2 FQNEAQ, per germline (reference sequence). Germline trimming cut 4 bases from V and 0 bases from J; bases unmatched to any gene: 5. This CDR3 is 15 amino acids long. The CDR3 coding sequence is TGTGCCAGCAGCTCCGACAGGGGCCTCTCCTACGAGCAGTACTTC. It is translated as CASSSDRGLSYEQYF.

This CDR3 is CASSIRSGKNTEAFF. Written as DNA, the CDR3 is TGTGCCAGTAGTATCCGGTCGGGTAAGAACACTGAAGCTTTCTTT. V gene TRBV19 combines with J gene TRBJ1-1; no definite D call. Germline CDR1 reads LNHDA; CDR2 reads SQIVND (reference sequence). The V end lost 3 bases, the J end lost 1 base, and 12 bases lay between the germline ends. The CDR3 extends over 15 amino acids.

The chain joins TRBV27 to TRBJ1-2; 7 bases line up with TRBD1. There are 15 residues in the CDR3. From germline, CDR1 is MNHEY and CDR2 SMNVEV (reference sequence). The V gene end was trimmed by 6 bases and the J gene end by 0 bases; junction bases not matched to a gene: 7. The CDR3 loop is CASRGWDRTNYGYTF. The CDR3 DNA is TGTGCCAGCAGGGGATGGGACAGAACTAACTATGGCTACACCTTC.

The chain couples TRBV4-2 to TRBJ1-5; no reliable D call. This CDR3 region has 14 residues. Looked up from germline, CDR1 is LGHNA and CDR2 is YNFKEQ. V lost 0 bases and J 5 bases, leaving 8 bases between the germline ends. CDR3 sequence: CASSQDGGYQPQHF. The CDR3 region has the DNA TGTGCCAGCAGCCAAGACGGAGGGTATCAGCCCCAGCATTTT.

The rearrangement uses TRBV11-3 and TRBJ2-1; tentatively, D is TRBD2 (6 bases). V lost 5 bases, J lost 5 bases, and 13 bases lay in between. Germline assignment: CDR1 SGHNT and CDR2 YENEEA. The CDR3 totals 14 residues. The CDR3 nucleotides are TGTGCCAGCAGCAGAAACCGGGGGAACAATGAGCAGTTCTTC. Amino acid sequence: CASSRNRGNNEQFF.

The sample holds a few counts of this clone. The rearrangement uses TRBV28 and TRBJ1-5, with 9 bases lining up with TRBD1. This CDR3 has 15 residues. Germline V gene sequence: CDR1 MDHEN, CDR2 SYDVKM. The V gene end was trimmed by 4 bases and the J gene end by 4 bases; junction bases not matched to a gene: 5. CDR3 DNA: TGTGCCAGCAGTTCCGGGACAGGGAGGAATCAGCCCCAGCATTTT. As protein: CASSSGTGRNQPQHF.

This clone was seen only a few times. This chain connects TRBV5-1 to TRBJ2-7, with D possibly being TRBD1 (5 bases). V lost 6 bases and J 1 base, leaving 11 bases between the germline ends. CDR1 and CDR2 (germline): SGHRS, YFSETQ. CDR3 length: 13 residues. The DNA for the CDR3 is TGCGCCAGCAACACAGGAGTATCCTACGAGCAGTACTTC. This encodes CASNTGVSYEQYF.